This TCR beta chain came from a study of blood T cells in healthy people across ages. Findings and caveats of the study: Whereas aged donors had fewer naive CD4+ cells, long-lived donors had more of them and higher diversity.

Sample-barcoded 5' priming and a J-beta primer mix drove a second PCR of about 6 to 12 cycles. TCRdb passed the 5' RACE reads through MiXCR, listing each CDR3 protein once. The sample carries about 940,000 distinct CDR3 sequences, about 48% recorded once. About this clonotype itself: Its matching antigen is unknown.

The CDR3 covers 14 residues. The V and J ends lost 9 bases and 9 bases, in that order; junction bases with no gene match: 9. Each sample had at least 6 million PBMCs isolated. There were at least 6 micrograms of total RNA extracted from every sample. The sequence came from a man aged 25 to 45 in good health. The chain couples TRBV12-3 or TRBV12-4 to TRBJ1-6; TRBD1 aligns across 9 bases. The sequenced sample consisted of blood. In DNA, the CDR3 is TGTGCCAGTTCAGGGGCGGACAGGGGTTCACCCCTCCACTTT. It encodes CASSGADRGSPLHF.